This T cell receptor (beta chain) was observed in a study of identical twins. V lost 5 bases to trimming and J lost 4 bases, with 17 bases between them. Germline-derived CDR1 and CDR2 are MDHEN and SYDVKM. The length of the CDR3 is 15 residues. In its sample, this clonotype was seen many times. MiXCR was run by TCRdb on the 5' RACE reads, yielding one entry per CDR3 protein. In the table there are 200,000 to 250,000 distinct CDR3 sequences, about 7.5% of which are singletons. The same sample was also studied in work on yellow fever vaccine responses in identical twins.

The V call is TRBV28, the J call TRBJ2-5; TRBD1 or TRBD2 may be the D gene (5 bases each). Specimen: memory (CD45RO+) T cells sorted from blood. This clonotype originated in a woman younger than 30 in good health. CDR3 region: CASSRGYLGRETQYF. The CDR3 coding sequence is TGTGCCAGCAGTAGGGGATATTTGGGGAGAGAGACCCAGTACTTC.